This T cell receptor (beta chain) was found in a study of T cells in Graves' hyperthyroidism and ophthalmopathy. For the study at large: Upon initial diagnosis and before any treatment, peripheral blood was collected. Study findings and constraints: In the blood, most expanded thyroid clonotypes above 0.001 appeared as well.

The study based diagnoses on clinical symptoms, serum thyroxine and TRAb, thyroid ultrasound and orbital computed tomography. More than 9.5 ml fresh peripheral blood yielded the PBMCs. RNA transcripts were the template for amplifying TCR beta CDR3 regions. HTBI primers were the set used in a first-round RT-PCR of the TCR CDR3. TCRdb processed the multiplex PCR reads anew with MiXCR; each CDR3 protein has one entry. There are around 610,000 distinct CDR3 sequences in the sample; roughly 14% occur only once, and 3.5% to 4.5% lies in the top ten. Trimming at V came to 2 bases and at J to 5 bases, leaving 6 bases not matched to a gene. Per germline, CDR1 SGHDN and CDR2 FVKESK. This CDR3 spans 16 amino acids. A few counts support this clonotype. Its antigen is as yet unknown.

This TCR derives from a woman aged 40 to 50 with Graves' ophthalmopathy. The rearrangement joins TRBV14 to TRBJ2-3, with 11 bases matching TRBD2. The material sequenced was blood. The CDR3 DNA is TGTGCCAGCAGCCAACGGACTAGCGGGCATGGAGATACGCAGTATTTT. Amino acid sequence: CASSQRTSGHGDTQYF.